Listed here is a single T cell receptor (beta chain). In the original workflow: Estimates of nucleated cell counts were drawn from the amplification of reference gene primers. Produced via immunoSEQ multiplex PCR; TCRdb's table is partial and in-frame only. The V and J calls and clone size are taken from that table; D and trimming were inferred from the DNA. The sample has around 94,000 clones, roughly 82% seen once; the top ten hold approximately 4.5%. This sample is drawn from a study of blood T cell repertoires in COVID-19. The overall study: From the United States, Italy and Spain came samples of acute and convalescent COVID-19. Sample material is recorded as cDNA or gDNA derived from T cells, B-cell-depleted T cells, or PBMCs.

Germline assignment: CDR1 SSHAT and CDR2 FNYEAQ (reference sequence). J gave up 7 bases and V 5 bases, and 12 bases lay outside the gene matches. The CDR3 extends over 15 amino acids. The TCR comes from a human donor in a cohort sampled during active COVID-19. V is TRBV7-7 and J is TRBJ2-5; 8 bases are shared with TRBD1. Sequenced input: peripheral blood. The CDR3 DNA reads as TGTGCCAGCAGCCCGGGGACAGGTCAAAGAGTGACCCAGTACTTC. It translates to CASSPGTGQRVTQYF.